A single count supports the clone carrying this T cell receptor (beta chain). The data originate from a study of cytomegalovirus exposure and HLA in healthy donors. 60 Vbeta and 13 Jbeta primers were used in PCR. Sequencing used immunoSEQ multiplex PCR; TCRdb keeps in-frame clones, though not all of them. The sample lists under 200,000 clones, approximately 80% seen once, with 3.7% in the top ten. Sequencing input: PBMCs. The sequence derives from a young man in good health and CMV-seropositive.

CDR3 coding DNA: TGTGCCACCAGCAGAGATCCCTTGAGGGCAGGGAGGTCCGGGGAGCTGTTTTTT. This sequence encodes CATSRDPLRAGRSGELFF. The chain has TRBV15 and TRBJ2-2, with D perhaps matching TRBD2 (6 bases). Germline CDR1 reads LNHNV; CDR2 reads YYDKDF (reference sequence). This CDR3 comprises 18 residues. Trimming removed 0 bases at V and 6 bases at J, with 20 bases between.